This T cell receptor beta chain was sequenced for a study of blood T cell repertoires in COVID-19. The overall study: Nucleic acid was either cDNA or gDNA, and it came from T cells, B-cell-depleted T cells, or PBMCs.

Germline CDR1 reads PRHDT; CDR2 reads FYEKMQ (reference sequence). This CDR3 spans 17 amino acids. V shed 3 bases, J shed 8 bases, and the junction held 16 bases outside the gene matches. In this sample, this clone turned up once. In the source study's methods: Scientists estimated how many nucleated cells there were by amplifying reference gene primers. Clones were sequenced by immunoSEQ multiplex PCR, and TCRdb holds only the in-frame ones, with some missing. V, J and clone size derive from that table, while D and trimming were established from the DNA sequence. Here the sample spans roughly 250,000 clones, about 89% being singletons.

Sequencing was performed on peripheral blood. The chain uses TRBV13 and TRBJ2-3; TRBD2 matches at 8 bases. The source of this sequence is a man between 25 and 39 years old with acute or convalescent COVID-19. CDR3 DNA: TGTGCCAGCAGCTTTTACGGGAGGGTGGATAAGATGGGTACGCAGTATTTT. It encodes CASSFYGRVDKMGTQYF.